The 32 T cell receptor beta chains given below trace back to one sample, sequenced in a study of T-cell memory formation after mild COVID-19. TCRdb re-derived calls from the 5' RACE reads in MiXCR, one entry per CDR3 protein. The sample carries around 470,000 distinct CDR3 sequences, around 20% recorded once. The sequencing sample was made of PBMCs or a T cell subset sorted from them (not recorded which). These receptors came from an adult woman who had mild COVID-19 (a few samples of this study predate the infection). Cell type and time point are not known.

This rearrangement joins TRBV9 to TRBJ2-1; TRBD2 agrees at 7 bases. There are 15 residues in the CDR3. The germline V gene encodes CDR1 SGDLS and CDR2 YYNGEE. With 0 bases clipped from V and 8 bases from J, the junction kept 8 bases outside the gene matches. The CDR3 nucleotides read TGTGCCAGCAGCGTAGCGGGACTATCAAATGATGAGCAGTTCTTC. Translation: CASSVAGLSNDEQFF.

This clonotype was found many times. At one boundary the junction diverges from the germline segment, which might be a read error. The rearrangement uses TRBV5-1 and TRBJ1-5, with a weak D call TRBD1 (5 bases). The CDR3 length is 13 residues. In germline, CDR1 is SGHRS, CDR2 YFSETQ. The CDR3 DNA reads TGTGCCAGCAGCTTGGGGCGGGATCAGCCCCAGCATTTT. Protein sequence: CASSLGRDQPQHF. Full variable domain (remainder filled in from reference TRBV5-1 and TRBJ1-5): KAGVTQTPRYLIKTRGQQVTLSCSPISGHRSVSWYQQTPGQGLQFLFEYFSETQRNKGNFPGRFSGRQFSNSRSEMNVSTLELGDSALYLCASSLGRDQPQHFGDGTRLSIL.

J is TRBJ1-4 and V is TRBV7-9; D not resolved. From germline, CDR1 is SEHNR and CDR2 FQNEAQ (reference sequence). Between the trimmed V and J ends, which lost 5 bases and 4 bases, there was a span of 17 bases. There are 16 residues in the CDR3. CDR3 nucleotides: TGTGCCAGCAGCCCCCCAAAACGGGCGTTTAATGAAAAACTGTTTTTT. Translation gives CASSPPKRAFNEKLFF.

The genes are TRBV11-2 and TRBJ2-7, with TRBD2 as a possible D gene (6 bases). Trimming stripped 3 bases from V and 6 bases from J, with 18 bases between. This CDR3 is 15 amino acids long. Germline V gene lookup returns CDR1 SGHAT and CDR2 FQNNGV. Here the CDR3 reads CASSFEGGEWSEQYF. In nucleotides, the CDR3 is TGTGCCAGCAGCTTTGAAGGAGGGGAGTGGTCCGAGCAGTACTTC. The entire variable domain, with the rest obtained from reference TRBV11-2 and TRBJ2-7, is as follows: EAGVAQSPRYKIIEKRQSVAFWCNPISGHATLYWYQQILGQGPKLLIQFQNNGVVDDSQLPKDRFSAERLKGVDSTLKIQPAKLEDSAVYLCASSFEGGEWSEQYFGPGTRLTVT.

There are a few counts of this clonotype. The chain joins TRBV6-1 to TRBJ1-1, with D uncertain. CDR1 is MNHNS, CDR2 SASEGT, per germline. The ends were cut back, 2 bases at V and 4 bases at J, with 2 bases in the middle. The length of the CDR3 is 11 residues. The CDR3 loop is CASSEITEAFF. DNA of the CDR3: TGTGCCAGCAGTGAAATCACTGAAGCTTTCTTT.

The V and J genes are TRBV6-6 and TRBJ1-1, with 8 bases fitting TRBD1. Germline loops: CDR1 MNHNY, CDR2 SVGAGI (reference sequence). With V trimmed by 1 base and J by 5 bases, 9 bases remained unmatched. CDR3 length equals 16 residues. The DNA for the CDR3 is TGTGCCAGCAGTTACTACTCCTTGGACAGGGCGACTGAAGCTTTCTTT. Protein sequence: CASSYYSLDRATEAFF.

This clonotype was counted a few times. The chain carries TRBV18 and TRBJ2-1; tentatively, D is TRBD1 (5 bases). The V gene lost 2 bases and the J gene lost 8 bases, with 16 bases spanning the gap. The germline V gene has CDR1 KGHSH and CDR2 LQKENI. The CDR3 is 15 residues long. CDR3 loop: CASSPSQGVRDEQFF. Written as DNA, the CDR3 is TGTGCCAGCTCACCATCCCAGGGTGTTCGGGATGAGCAGTTCTTC.

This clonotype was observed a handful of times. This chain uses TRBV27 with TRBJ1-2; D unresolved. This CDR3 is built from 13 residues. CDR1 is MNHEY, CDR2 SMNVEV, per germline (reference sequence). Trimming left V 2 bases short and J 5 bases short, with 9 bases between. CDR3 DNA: TGTGCCAGCAGTTTAACACATACGTATGGCTACACCTTC. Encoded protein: CASSLTHTYGYTF.

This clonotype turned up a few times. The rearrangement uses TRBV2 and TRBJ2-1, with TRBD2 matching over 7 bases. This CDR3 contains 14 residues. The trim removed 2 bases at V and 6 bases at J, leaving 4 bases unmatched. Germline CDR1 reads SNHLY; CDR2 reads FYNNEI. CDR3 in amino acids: CASSELGTTNEQFF. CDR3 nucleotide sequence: TGTGCCAGCAGTGAATTGGGGACTACCAATGAGCAGTTCTTC.

The chain's CDR3 is CSATKPPNRDRGVSAQHF. DNA for the CDR3: TGCAGTGCTACTAAACCACCCAACCGGGACAGGGGGGTTTCGGCCCAGCATTTT. This chain joins TRBV20-1 and TRBJ1-5; 11 nucleotides match TRBD1. The trim removed 4 bases at V and 11 bases at J, leaving 22 bases unmatched. CDR1 is DFQATT and CDR2 is SNEGSKA in the germline V gene (reference sequence). The CDR3 length is 18 residues.

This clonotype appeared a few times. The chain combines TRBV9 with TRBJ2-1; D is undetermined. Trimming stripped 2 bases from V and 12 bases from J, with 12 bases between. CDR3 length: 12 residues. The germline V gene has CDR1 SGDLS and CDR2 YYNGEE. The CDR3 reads CASSVVGGGQFF. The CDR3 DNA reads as TGTGCCAGCAGCGTGGTAGGCGGTGGGCAGTTCTTC.

As DNA, the CDR3 is TGTGCCAGCTCCCTGTGGGGCTCACCCCTCCACTTT. Its translation is CASSLWGSPLHF. J is TRBJ1-6 and V is TRBV28, with D perhaps matching TRBD1 (5 bases). Germline V gene data show CDR1 as MDHEN and CDR2 as SYDVKM. The CDR3 loop spans 12 amino acids. The V gene lost 8 bases and the J gene lost 10 bases, with 12 bases spanning the gap.

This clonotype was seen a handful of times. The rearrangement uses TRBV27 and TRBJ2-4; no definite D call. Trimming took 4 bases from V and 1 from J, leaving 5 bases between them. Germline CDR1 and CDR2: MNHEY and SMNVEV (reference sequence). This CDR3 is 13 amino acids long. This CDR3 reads CASSSRAKNIQYF. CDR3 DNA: TGTGCCAGCAGTTCAAGGGCCAAAAACATTCAGTACTTC.

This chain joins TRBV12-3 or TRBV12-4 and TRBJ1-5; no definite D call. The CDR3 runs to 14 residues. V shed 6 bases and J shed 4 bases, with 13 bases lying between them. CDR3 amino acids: CASSPGPRNQPQHF. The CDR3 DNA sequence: TGTGCCAGCAGCCCTGGACCCCGTAATCAGCCCCAGCATTTT.

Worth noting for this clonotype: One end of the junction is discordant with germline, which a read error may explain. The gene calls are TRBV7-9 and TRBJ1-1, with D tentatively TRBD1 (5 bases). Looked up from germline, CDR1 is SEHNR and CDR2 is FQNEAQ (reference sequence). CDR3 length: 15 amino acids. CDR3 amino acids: CASSVAGVVVTEAFF. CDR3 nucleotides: TGTGCCAGCAGCGTAGCGGGGGTGGTGGTCACTGAAGCTTTCTTT. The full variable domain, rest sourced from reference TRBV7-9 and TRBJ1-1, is DTGVSQNPRHKITKRGQNVTFRCDPISEHNRLYWYRQTLGQGPEFLTYFQNEAQLEKSRLLSDRFSAERPKGSFSTLEIQRTEQGDSAMYLCASSVAGVVVTEAFFGQGTRLTVV.

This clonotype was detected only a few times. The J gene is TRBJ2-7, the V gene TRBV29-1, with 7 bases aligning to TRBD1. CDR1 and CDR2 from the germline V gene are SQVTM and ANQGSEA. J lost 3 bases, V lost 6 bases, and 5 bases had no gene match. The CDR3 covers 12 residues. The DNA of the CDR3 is TGCAGCGTGGGGACAGATTTCTACGAGCAGTACTTC. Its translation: CSVGTDFYEQYF.

The CDR3 bases are TGCGCCAGCAGCCAAGATCACCCACAGGGGGCCTACGAGCAGTACTTC. It yields the protein CASSQDHPQGAYEQYF. The V call is TRBV4-1, the J call TRBJ2-7; 8 bases agree with TRBD1. This CDR3 has 16 amino acids. CDR1 and CDR2 (germline): MGHRA, YSYEKL. The V segment lost 0 bases and the J segment 2 bases; nucleotides outside the gene matches: 6.

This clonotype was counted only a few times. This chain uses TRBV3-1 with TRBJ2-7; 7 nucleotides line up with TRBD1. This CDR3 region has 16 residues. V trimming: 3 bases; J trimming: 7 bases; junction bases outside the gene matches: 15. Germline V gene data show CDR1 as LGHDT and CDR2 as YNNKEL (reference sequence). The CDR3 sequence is CASSHGSGTALGEQYF. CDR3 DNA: TGTGCCAGCAGCCATGGATCCGGGACAGCGTTAGGGGAGCAGTACTTC.

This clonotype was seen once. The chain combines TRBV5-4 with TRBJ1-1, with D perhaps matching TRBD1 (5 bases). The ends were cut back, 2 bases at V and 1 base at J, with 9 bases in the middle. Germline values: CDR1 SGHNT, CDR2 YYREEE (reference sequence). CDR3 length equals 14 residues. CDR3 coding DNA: TGTGCCAGCAGCTTCTATCAGGGGAACACTGAAGCTTTCTTT. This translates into CASSFYQGNTEAFF.

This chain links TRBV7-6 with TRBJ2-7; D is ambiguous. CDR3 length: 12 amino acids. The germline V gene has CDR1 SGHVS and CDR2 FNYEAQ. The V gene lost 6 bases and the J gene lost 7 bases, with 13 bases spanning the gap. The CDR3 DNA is TGTGCCAGCAGTCAGCCCCCTGGAGAGCAGTACTTC. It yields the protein CASSQPPGEQYF.

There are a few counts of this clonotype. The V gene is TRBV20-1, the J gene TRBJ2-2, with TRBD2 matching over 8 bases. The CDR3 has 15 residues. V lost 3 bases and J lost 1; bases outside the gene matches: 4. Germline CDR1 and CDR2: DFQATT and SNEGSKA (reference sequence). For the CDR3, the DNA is TGCAGTGCTAGCATAGCGGGATTGAACACCGGGGAGCTGTTTTTT. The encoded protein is CSASIAGLNTGELFF.

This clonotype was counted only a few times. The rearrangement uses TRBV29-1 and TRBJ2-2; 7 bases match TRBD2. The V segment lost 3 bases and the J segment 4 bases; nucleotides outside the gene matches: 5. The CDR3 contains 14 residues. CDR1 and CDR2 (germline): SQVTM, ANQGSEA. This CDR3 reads CSVDHGRATGELFF. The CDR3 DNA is TGCAGCGTTGATCATGGGAGGGCCACCGGGGAGCTGTTTTTT.

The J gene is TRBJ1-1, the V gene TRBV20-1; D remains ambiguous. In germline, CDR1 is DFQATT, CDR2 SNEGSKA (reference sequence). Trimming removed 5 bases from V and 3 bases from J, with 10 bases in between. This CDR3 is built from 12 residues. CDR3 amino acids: CSAGPWDTEAFF. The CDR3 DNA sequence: TGCAGTGCTGGACCGTGGGACACTGAAGCTTTCTTT.

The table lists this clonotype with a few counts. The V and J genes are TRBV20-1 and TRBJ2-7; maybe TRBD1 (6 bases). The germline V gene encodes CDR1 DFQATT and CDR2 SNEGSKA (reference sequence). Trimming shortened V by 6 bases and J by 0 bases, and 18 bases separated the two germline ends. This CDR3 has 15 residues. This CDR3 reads CSAPTGHRSSYEQYF. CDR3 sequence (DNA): TGCAGTGCACCGACAGGTCACCGTAGCTCCTACGAGCAGTACTTC.

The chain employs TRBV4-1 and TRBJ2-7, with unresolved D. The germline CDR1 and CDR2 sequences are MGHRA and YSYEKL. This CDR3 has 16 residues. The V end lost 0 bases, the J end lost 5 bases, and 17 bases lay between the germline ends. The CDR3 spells CASSQDSSRGVHEQYF. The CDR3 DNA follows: TGCGCCAGCAGCCAAGACTCGTCCAGAGGTGTCCACGAGCAGTACTTC.

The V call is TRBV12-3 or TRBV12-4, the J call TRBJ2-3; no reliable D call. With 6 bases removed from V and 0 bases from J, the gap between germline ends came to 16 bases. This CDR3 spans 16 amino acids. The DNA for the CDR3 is TGTGCCAGCAGGCCGGTGGGTTTTCATAGCACAGATACGCAGTATTTT. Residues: CASRPVGFHSTDTQYF.

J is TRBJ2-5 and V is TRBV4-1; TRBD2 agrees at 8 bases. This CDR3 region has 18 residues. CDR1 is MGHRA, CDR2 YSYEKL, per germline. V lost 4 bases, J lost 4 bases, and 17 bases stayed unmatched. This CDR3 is CASSPPGAGVPSGETQYF. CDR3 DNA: TGCGCCAGCAGCCCTCCAGGAGCGGGGGTCCCATCAGGAGAGACCCAGTACTTC.

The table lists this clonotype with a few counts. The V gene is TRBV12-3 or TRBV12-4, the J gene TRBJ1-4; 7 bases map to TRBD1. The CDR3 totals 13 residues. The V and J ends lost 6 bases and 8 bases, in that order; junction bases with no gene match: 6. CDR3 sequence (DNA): TGTGCCAGCAGACGGGACAGCCCCGAAAAACTGTTTTTT. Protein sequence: CASRRDSPEKLFF.

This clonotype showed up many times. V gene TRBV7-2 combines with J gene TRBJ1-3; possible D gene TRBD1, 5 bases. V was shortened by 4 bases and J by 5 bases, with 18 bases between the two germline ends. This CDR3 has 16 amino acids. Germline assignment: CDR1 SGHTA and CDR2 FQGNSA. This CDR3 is CASSSLGPGRRNTIYF. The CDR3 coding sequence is TGTGCCAGCAGCTCCCTGGGGCCCGGACGTAGAAACACCATATATTTT.

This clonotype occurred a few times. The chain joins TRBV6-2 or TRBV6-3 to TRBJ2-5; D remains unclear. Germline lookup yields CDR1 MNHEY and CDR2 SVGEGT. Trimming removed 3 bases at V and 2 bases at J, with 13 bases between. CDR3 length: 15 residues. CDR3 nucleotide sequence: TGTGCCAGCAGTTATTCCACCACGCGTCAAGAGACCCAGTACTTC. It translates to CASSYSTTRQETQYF.

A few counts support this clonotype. Here the CDR3 reads CSGDRQNYGYTF. Written as DNA, the CDR3 is TGCAGTGGTGACAGGCAGAACTATGGCTACACCTTC. The chain employs TRBV20-1 and TRBJ1-2, with D perhaps TRBD1 (6 bases). The CDR3 covers 12 residues. CDR1 is DFQATT and CDR2 is SNEGSKA in the germline V gene (reference sequence). V lost 7 bases and J lost 2, with 11 bases in between.

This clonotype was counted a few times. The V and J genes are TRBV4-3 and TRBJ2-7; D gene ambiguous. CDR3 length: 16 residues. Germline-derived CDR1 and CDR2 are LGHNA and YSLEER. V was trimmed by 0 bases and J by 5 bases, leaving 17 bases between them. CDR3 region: CASSQDNTLVTHEQYF. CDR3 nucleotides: TGCGCCAGCAGCCAAGATAATACGCTAGTCACCCACGAGCAGTACTTC.